This TCR beta chain derives from a study of cytomegalovirus exposure and HLA in healthy donors. This PCR relied on a set of 60 Vbeta primers and 13 Jbeta primers. Source study methods: Per a later analysis, the number of unique TCR beta chains was about 80 million, of which about 10 million were shared. Some clones are missing from TCRdb's copy, which holds only in-frame ones; the method was immunoSEQ multiplex PCR. The V and J calls and clone size are taken from that table; D and trimming were inferred from the DNA. The listing records over 100,000 clones. As regards this clone: Its antigen is undetermined.

CDR3 size: 16 residues. Germline V gene sequence: CDR1 SGDLS, CDR2 YYNGEE. Unmatched junction bases numbered 8, after V lost 0 bases and J lost 8 bases. Study results and caveats: Researchers had no immune exposure information except CMV serostatus available. In a later analysis, V- and J-gene trimming of beta chains associated with a DCLRE1C missense variant, replicated independently. Both high specificity and high sensitivity reportedly marked the classifier's diagnosis of cytomegalovirus status.

Sequencing used PBMCs. This clonotype was obtained from a man aged 35-49 years in good health and CMV-seropositive. This chain connects TRBV9 to TRBJ2-1; 10 nucleotides line up with TRBD2. In nucleotides, the CDR3 is TGTGCCAGCAGCGTAGCTACGGCTAGCGGGAGATATGAGCAGTTCTTC. Translation: CASSVATASGRYEQFF.